Listed below are T cell receptor beta chains from one sample, sequenced in a study of cytomegalovirus exposure and HLA in healthy donors. The repertoire was sequenced with immunoSEQ multiplex PCR; TCRdb's copy has only in-frame clones and lacks some. The top ten hold 1% to 1.5% of the sample, which has 210,000 or so clones, approximately 81% seen once. Sequencing input: PBMCs. These receptors came from a human donor in good health. Both conserved end residues are part of each CDR3. The D gene is left open where the match is weak. Part of the rows lack a size; the others show once, few, many or a class for expanded clones.

TRBD2	TRBV5-1	-	TRBJ2-2	CASSLGLAGGPTGELFF	TGCGCCAGCAGCCTCGGACTAGCGGGAGGGCCAACCGGGGAGCTGTTTTTT
TRBD2	TRBV29-1	-	TRBJ2-5	CSVGKGSGRQETQYF	TGCAGCGTCGGCAAGGGGAGCGGGAGACAAGAGACCCAGTACTTC
-	TRBV6-1	-	TRBJ2-5	CASRYTGKSGETQYF	TGTGCCAGCAGATATACAGGGAAGAGTGGGGAGACCCAGTACTTC
TRBD2	TRBV4-2	once	TRBJ2-5	CASSQDAGGRSETQYF	TGTGCCAGCAGCCAAGATGCTGGCGGGAGGTCTGAGACCCAGTACTTC
TRBD2	TRBV6-6	-	TRBJ2-5	CASSYATSGGLEQYF	TGTGCCAGCAGTTACGCGACTAGCGGGGGCCTGGAGCAGTACTTC
TRBD2	TRBV19	-	TRBJ2-7	CASSPGLAGVMYEQYF	TGTGCCAGTAGTCCGGGACTAGCGGGAGTAATGTACGAGCAGTACTTC
TRBD2	TRBV5-1	once	TRBJ2-7	CASSSSGSYEQYF	TGCGCCAGCAGTTCCAGCGGGAGCTACGAGCAGTACTTC
TRBD1	TRBV11-2	-	TRBJ1-1	CASSQRTGDTEAFF	TGTGCCAGCAGCCAAAGGACAGGGGACACTGAAGCTTTCTTT
TRBD1	TRBV18	-	TRBJ1-2	CASSPLAGQGASYGYTF	TGTGCCAGCTCACCACTAGCGGGACAGGGGGCGAGCTATGGCTACACCTTC
TRBD2	TRBV27	-	TRBJ2-3	CASSSSLAGGVVTQYF	TGTGCCAGCAGTTCCTCACTAGCGGGAGGGGTGGTTACGCAGTATTTT
-	TRBV5-1	-	TRBJ1-5	CASSLAVSLGQKLSNQPQHF	TGCGCCAGCAGCTTGGCCGTGTCCCTCGGACAAAAGTTAAGCAATCAGCCCCAGCATTTT
TRBD1	TRBV29-1	-	TRBJ1-2	CSARGNYGYTF	TGCAGCGCCAGGGGGAACTATGGCTACACCTTC
TRBD1	TRBV28	-	TRBJ1-2	CASRSGQGDGYTF	TGTGCCAGCAGGTCCGGACAGGGCGATGGCTACACCTTC
-	TRBV4-2	-	TRBJ2-5	CASSQIASTSLQETQYF	TGTGCCAGCAGCCAAATCGCGTCGACTAGTTTGCAAGAGACCCAGTACTTC
TRBD2	TRBV7-9	-	TRBJ2-1	CASSSPGLAAQFF	TGTGCCAGCAGCTCCCCGGGACTAGCCGCGCAGTTCTTC
TRBD1	TRBV2	few	TRBJ1-2	CASRDRGSRGYTF	TGTGCCAGCAGGGACAGGGGTTCGAGAGGCTACACCTTC
TRBD1	TRBV18	-	TRBJ1-1	CASSLGQFPNTEAFF	TGTGCCAGCTCCCTGGGACAGTTTCCTAACACTGAAGCTTTCTTT
-	TRBV23-1	few	TRBJ1-1	CASSQSPQGPEAFF	TGCGCCAGCAGTCAATCTCCACAGGGTCCTGAAGCTTTCTTT
-	TRBV10-2	-	TRBJ1-1	CASSPQAGTEAFF	TGCGCCAGCAGTCCCCAGGCGGGCACTGAAGCTTTCTTT
TRBD2	TRBV5-1	-	TRBJ2-7	CASSPGLAGGEQYF	TGCGCCAGCAGCCCAGGACTAGCGGGAGGCGAGCAGTACTTC
-	TRBV7-2	-	TRBJ2-5	CASSLYGGKYF	TGTGCCAGCAGCTTATACGGGGGAAAGTACTTC
TRBD1	TRBV19	-	TRBJ1-2	CASSFTTGAFGYTF	TGTGCCAGTAGTTTTACGACAGGGGCCTTTGGCTACACCTTC
-	TRBV7-9	-	TRBJ1-1	CASSLGGAGGLF	TGTGCCAGCAGCTTAGGTGGCGCTGGGGGCTTATTT
TRBD1	TRBV5-8	-	TRBJ2-5	CASSSGETTGAAQYF	TGTGCCAGCAGCTCCGGGGAGACAACAGGGGCTGCCCAGTACTTC
-	TRBV7-9	-	TRBJ1-5	CASSLTGGNQPQHF	TGTGCCAGCAGCTTAACGGGAGGCAATCAGCCCCAGCATTTT
TRBD1	TRBV7-2	-	TRBJ1-3	CASSPQDRAGNTIYF	TGTGCCAGCAGCCCCCAAGACAGGGCTGGAAACACCATATATTTT
-	TRBV2	few	TRBJ1-1	CASSEVTGFPTVGTEAFF	TGTGCCAGCAGTGAAGTTACAGGATTTCCCACTGTGGGAACTGAAGCTTTCTTT
TRBD1	TRBV25-1	-	TRBJ1-1	CASSRGRFTEAFF	TGTGCCAGCAGCAGGGGGCGGTTCACTGAAGCTTTCTTT
TRBD1	TRBV5-1	-	TRBJ1-1	CASSSGQAGYTEAFF	TGCGCCAGCAGCTCGGGACAGGCTGGGTACACTGAAGCTTTCTTT
-	TRBV19	-	TRBJ2-3	CASSIMTGTDTQYF	TGTGCCAGTAGTATAATGACGGGGACAGATACGCAGTATTTT
-	TRBV2	-	TRBJ2-1	CASREDVPKQFF	TGTGCCAGCAGAGAAGATGTCCCCAAGCAGTTCTTC
-	TRBV7-3	-	TRBJ2-1	CASSTRGTPQAEQFF	TGTGCCAGCAGCACCCGGGGTACCCCTCAAGCCGAGCAGTTCTTC
TRBD1	TRBV6-5	-	TRBJ2-1	CASRHDRVAHNEQFF	TGTGCCAGCAGGCACGACAGGGTAGCGCACAATGAGCAGTTCTTC
-	TRBV5-1	-	TRBJ2-7	CASSLHATGTVNEQYF	TGCGCCAGCAGCCTACACGCTACAGGGACGGTAAACGAGCAGTACTTC
-	TRBV18	-	TRBJ2-7	CASSPQGAVPYEQYF	TGTGCCAGCTCACCCCAGGGCGCAGTACCCTACGAGCAGTACTTC
TRBD2	TRBV6-1	-	TRBJ2-1	CASSKLAGVFNEQFF	TGTGCCAGCAGTAAACTAGCGGGAGTATTCAATGAGCAGTTCTTC
-	TRBV25-1	-	TRBJ2-3	CASSPGTGGDTQYF	TGTGCCAGCAGTCCCGGGACCGGGGGAGATACGCAGTATTTT
-	TRBV18	-	TRBJ2-1	CASSLRTSSLYNEQFF	TGTGCCAGCTCCCTAAGGACTTCTTCCCTTTACAATGAGCAGTTCTTC
TRBD2	TRBV7-9	-	TRBJ2-5	CASSPGLAGGGETQYF	TGTGCCAGCAGCCCGGGGCTAGCGGGAGGAGGTGAGACCCAGTACTTC